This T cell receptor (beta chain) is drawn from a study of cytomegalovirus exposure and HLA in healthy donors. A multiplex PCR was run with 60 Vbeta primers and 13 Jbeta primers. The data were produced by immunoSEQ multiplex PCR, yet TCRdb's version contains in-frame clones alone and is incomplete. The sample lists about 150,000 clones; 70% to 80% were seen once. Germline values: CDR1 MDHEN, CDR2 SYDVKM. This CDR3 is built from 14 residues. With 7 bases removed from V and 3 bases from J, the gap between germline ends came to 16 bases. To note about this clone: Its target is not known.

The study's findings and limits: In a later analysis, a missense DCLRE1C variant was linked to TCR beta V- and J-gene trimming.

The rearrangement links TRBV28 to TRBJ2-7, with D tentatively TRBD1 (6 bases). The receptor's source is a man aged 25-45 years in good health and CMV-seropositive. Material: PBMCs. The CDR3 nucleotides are TGTGCCAGCATTACGGGACACCCTGTCTACGAGCAGTACTTC. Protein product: CASITGHPVYEQYF.